These 16 T cell receptor beta chains were all obtained from the same sample, sequenced in a study of T-cell memory formation after mild COVID-19. TCRdb fed the 5' RACE reads into MiXCR, producing one record per CDR3 protein. Of roughly 320,000 distinct CDR3 sequences listed, around 28% were seen once; the top ten hold roughly 14%. Sequenced: PBMCs or a T cell subset sorted from them (not recorded which). The receptor source for this set is an adult woman who had mild COVID-19 (a few samples of this study predate the infection). Cell type and time point are not known.

This clonotype turned up a few times. The V gene is TRBV7-2, the J gene TRBJ1-2, with D tentatively TRBD1 (6 bases). CDR1 is SGHTA and CDR2 is FQGNSA in the germline V gene. V lost 5 bases to trimming and J lost 4 bases, with 17 bases between them. The CDR3 loop spans 15 amino acids. CDR3 residues: CASSPAGQSSYGYTF. CDR3 nucleotides: TGTGCCAGCAGCCCCGCCGGACAGTCTTCCTATGGCTACACCTTC.

This clonotype showed up just a few times. For the CDR3, the DNA is TGTGCCAGCTCTCCAGGGGTTAGGAATTCACCCCTCCACTTT. Its protein product is CASSPGVRNSPLHF. The V gene is TRBV18, the J gene TRBJ1-6; a weak D match, TRBD1 (6 bases). V was pared by 6 bases and J by 7 bases, with 13 bases between. Germline V CDR1 and CDR2: KGHSH, LQKENI. CDR3 size: 14 residues.

This clonotype has only a few counts. This rearrangement joins TRBV9 to TRBJ2-7; possible D gene TRBD1, 5 bases. Trimming stripped 2 bases from V and 1 base from J, with 10 bases between. The CDR3 length is 14 residues. Germline CDR1 reads SGDLS; CDR2 reads YYNGEE. The CDR3 DNA follows: TGTGCCAGCAGCGTGGGGCAAAATTCCTACGAGCAGTACTTC. Translating it yields CASSVGQNSYEQYF.

This clonotype was seen only a few times. The genes are TRBV19 and TRBJ2-5, with 8 bases that match TRBD1. CDR1 LNHDA and CDR2 SQIVND come from the germline V gene (reference sequence). The CDR3 contains 13 residues. CDR3 loop: CTTRSGQEETQYF. The CDR3 DNA reads as TGTACAACCCGCTCGGGACAGGAAGAGACCCAGTACTTC. The full variable domain, its missing parts supplied by reference TRBV19 and TRBJ2-5, is DGGITQSPKYLFRKEGQNVTLSCEQNLNHDAMYWYRQDPGQGLRLIYYSQIVNDFQKGDIAEGYSVSREKKESFPLTVTSAQKNPTAFYLCTTRSGQEETQYFGPGTRLLVL.

V and J are TRBV4-3 and TRBJ1-4; tentative D call: TRBD1 (5 bases). Germline V CDR1 and CDR2: LGHNA, YSLEER. Trimming removed 0 bases at V and 1 base at J, with 9 bases between. The CDR3 covers 16 residues. The CDR3 reads CASSQELQGTNEKLFF. The DNA for the CDR3 is TGCGCCAGCAGCCAAGAGTTGCAGGGAACTAATGAAAAACTGTTTTTT.

In its sample, this clonotype was seen a few times. J is TRBJ1-2 and V is TRBV6-1; no reliable D call. CDR1 is MNHNS, CDR2 SASEGT, per germline. V was shortened by 0 bases and J by 5 bases, with 7 bases between the two germline ends. The CDR3 spans 13 residues. The CDR3 here is CASSEAIDYGYTF. The CDR3 bases are TGTGCCAGCAGTGAAGCGATAGATTATGGCTACACCTTC.

The rearrangement uses TRBV20-1 and TRBJ1-1, with D uncertain. The CDR3 length is 12 residues. V was pared by 3 bases and J by 1 base, with 6 bases between. Germline V gene data show CDR1 as DFQATT and CDR2 as SNEGSKA (reference sequence). Written as DNA, the CDR3 is TGCAGTGCTAGCGAAACGAACACTGAAGCTTTCTTT. Translated: CSASETNTEAFF.

This clonotype was observed a handful of times. V gene TRBV4-1 combines with J gene TRBJ2-6, with D possibly matching TRBD2 (6 bases). The CDR3 loop spans 18 amino acids. Germline lookup yields CDR1 MGHRA and CDR2 YSYEKL. V lost 0 bases to trimming and J lost 2 bases, with 14 bases between them. CDR3: CASSQDSGVLAGANVLTF. The CDR3 DNA is TGCGCCAGCAGCCAAGATTCGGGAGTACTAGCTGGGGCCAACGTCCTGACTTTC.

This clonotype was found a few times. The genes are TRBV4-2 and TRBJ1-1, with no clear D. V was cut by 0 bases and J by 10 bases, with 12 bases left in between. The CDR3 loop spans 13 amino acids. The V gene's germline CDR1 is LGHNA and CDR2 YNFKEQ. CDR3 DNA sequence: TGTGCCAGCAGCCAAGATTCGCCGGACCCAGCTTTCTTT. Translating gives CASSQDSPDPAFF.

CDR3 protein: CASSDRWAYEQYF. DNA for the CDR3: TGTGCCAGCAGTGATCGGTGGGCCTACGAGCAGTACTTC. The rearrangement links TRBV25-1 to TRBJ2-7; no reliable D call. CDR1 and CDR2 from the germline V gene are MGHDK and SYGVNS. The CDR3 has 13 amino acids. Trimming removed 3 bases from V and 2 bases from J, with 8 bases in between.

This clonotype showed up just a few times. This chain links TRBV27 with TRBJ1-1; no clear D gene. V was clipped by 6 bases and J by 1 base, with 9 bases between them. The CDR3 has 13 residues. The germline V gene encodes CDR1 MNHEY and CDR2 SMNVEV (reference sequence). The CDR3 here is CASRNGPNTEAFF. CDR3 sequence (DNA): TGTGCCAGCAGGAACGGACCGAACACTGAAGCTTTCTTT.

This clonotype was found a few times. The chain carries TRBV27 and TRBJ1-5; TRBD1 might be the D (6 bases). Between the trimmed V and J ends, which lost 8 bases and 5 bases, there was a span of 19 bases. The germline gives CDR1 MNHEY, CDR2 SMNVEV (reference sequence). The CDR3 consists of 15 residues. The CDR3 nucleotides are TGTGCCAGCTCTGGAGGCCGGGGGGCCCATCAGCCCCAGCATTTT. Residues: CASSGGRGAHQPQHF.

This clonotype has only a few counts. J is TRBJ2-3 and V is TRBV6-2 or TRBV6-3; D gene ambiguous. The germline V and J ends were trimmed by 4 bases and 2 bases, with 10 bases remaining between them. The CDR3 runs to 14 residues. Per the germline V gene, CDR1 is MNHEY and CDR2 is SVGEGT. The CDR3 reads CASSLTGLTDTQYF. The CDR3 region has the DNA TGTGCCAGCAGTTTGACGGGCCTCACAGATACGCAGTATTTT.

This chain connects TRBV7-9 to TRBJ1-1; D gene uncertain. CDR3 size: 17 residues. V lost 6 bases and J lost 4, with 24 bases in between. Germline V lookup: CDR1 SEHNR, CDR2 FQNEAQ (reference sequence). The CDR3 reads CASRALTIRRVSTEAFF. DNA of the CDR3: TGTGCCAGCAGGGCTCTGACCATACGAAGGGTTAGCACTGAAGCTTTCTTT. Based on the CDR3 plus reference TRBV7-9 and TRBJ1-1, the full variable domain is DTGVSQNPRHKITKRGQNVTFRCDPISEHNRLYWYRQTLGQGPEFLTYFQNEAQLEKSRLLSDRFSAERPKGSFSTLEIQRTEQGDSAMYLCASRALTIRRVSTEAFFGQGTRLTVV.

This rearrangement joins TRBV25-1 to TRBJ2-7; 7 bases map to TRBD1. After removal of 5 bases from V and 10 bases from J, the junction contained 8 bases not matched to a gene. CDR1 is MGHDK, CDR2 SYGVNS, per germline. There are 12 residues in the CDR3. For the CDR3, the DNA is TGTGCCAGCAGTAGTCCACAGGGGACACAGTACTTC. Its translation: CASSSPQGTQYF.

V and J are TRBV20-1 and TRBJ2-1, with 13 bases fitting TRBD2. Trimming at V came to 6 bases and at J to 5 bases, leaving 4 bases not matched to a gene. Germline CDR1 DFQATT, CDR2 SNEGSKA (reference sequence). The CDR3 extends over 14 amino acids. The CDR3 protein is CSAVGLAGDNEQFF. CDR3 sequence (DNA): TGCAGTGCCGTCGGACTAGCGGGAGACAATGAGCAGTTCTTC.